Listed here are 6 T cell receptor beta chains from one sample, sequenced in a study of shared clonotypes between healthy human individuals. Libraries were prepared by immunoSEQ multiplex PCR; TCRdb keeps only in-frame clonotypes and omits some of them. This table holds fewer than 700,000 clones, roughly 79% found once. The sample taken for sequencing was PBMCs. The receptor source for this set is a woman in her thirties or forties in good health. Some clones in this sample may be carry-over from other donors' samples.

V gene TRBV28 combines with J gene TRBJ2-5; 10 bases fit TRBD2. V was clipped by 1 base and J by 4 bases; unmatched bases: 3. CDR1 and CDR2 (germline): MDHEN, SYDVKM. The CDR3 extends over 15 amino acids. The CDR3 protein is CASSLSSGSRETQYF. The CDR3 DNA sequence: TGTGCCAGCAGTTTATCTAGCGGGAGTCGAGAGACCCAGTACTTC.

The V and J genes are TRBV29-1 and TRBJ2-7, with 7 bases fitting TRBD1. The junction had 11 bases not matched to a gene; V was cut back by 5 bases and J by 1 base. The CDR3 extends over 15 amino acids. The V gene's germline CDR1 is SQVTM and CDR2 ANQGSEA. The CDR3 bases are TGCAGCGTTAGACTGATAGACAGGGAATCCTACGAGCAGTACTTC. Amino acids: CSVRLIDRESYEQYF.

The V and J genes are TRBV7-2 and TRBJ2-7; possibly TRBD2 for D (5 bases). The germline V gene encodes CDR1 SGHTA and CDR2 FQGNSA. This CDR3 spans 13 amino acids. Deletions cut 1 base from V and 4 bases from J, with 8 bases between. The CDR3 reads CASSLGRTYEQYF. The CDR3 nucleotides are TGTGCCAGCAGCTTAGGGCGGACTTACGAGCAGTACTTC.

J is TRBJ2-3 and V is TRBV27, with 9 bases fitting TRBD2. Trimming removed 2 bases from V and 0 bases from J; junction bases left unmatched: 3. The length of the CDR3 is 16 residues. Germline V lookup: CDR1 MNHEY, CDR2 SMNVEV (reference sequence). The CDR3 is CASSLSSGGSTDTQYF. The CDR3 DNA is TGTGCCAGCAGTTTAAGTAGCGGGGGCAGCACAGATACGCAGTATTTT.

The chain uses TRBV29-1 and TRBJ1-4, with no clear D. V dropped 3 bases and J dropped 5 bases, with 7 bases sitting between them. There are 12 residues in the CDR3. In germline, CDR1 is SQVTM, CDR2 ANQGSEA. The CDR3: CSVDLGNEKLFF. The CDR3 bases are TGCAGCGTTGACCTCGGAAATGAAAAACTGTTTTTT.

This clone was seen a few times. The rearrangement uses TRBV5-8 and TRBJ2-7, with D possibly being TRBD1 or TRBD2 (6 bases each). With 4 bases removed from V and 2 bases from J, the gap between germline ends came to 25 bases. This CDR3 contains 18 residues. CDR1 and CDR2 from the germline V gene are SGHTS and YDEGEE. The CDR3 sequence: CASSPTGHTWRDTYEQYF. In DNA, the CDR3 is TGTGCCAGCAGCCCAACGGGACACACCTGGCGGGACACCTACGAGCAGTACTTC.